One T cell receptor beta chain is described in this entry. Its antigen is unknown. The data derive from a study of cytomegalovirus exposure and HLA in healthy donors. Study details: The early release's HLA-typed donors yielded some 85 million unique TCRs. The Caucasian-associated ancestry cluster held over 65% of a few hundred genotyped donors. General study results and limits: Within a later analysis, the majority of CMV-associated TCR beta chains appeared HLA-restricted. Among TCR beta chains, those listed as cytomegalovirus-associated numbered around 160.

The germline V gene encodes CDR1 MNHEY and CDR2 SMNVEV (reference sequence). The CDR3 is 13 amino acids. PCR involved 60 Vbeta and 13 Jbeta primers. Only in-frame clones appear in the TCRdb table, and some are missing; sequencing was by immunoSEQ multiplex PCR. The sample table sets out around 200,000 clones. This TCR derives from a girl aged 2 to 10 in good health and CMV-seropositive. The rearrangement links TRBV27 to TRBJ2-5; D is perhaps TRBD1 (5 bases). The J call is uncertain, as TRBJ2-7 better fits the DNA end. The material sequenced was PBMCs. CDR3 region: CASSSRTGFEQYF. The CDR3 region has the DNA TGTGCCAGCAGTTCCCGCACAGGTTTCGAGCAGTACTTC.